The 11 T cell receptor beta chains below were found in one sample sequenced in a study of regulatory T cells in long-lasting Graves disease. The sample's time point: newly diagnosed GD, antithyroid drugs for less than 3 months. From RNA extracted from PBMCs, the TCR library was made. Building of the TCR beta libraries involved iRepertoire HTBI primers and Arm-PCR of CDR3 regions. TCRdb processed the multiplex PCR reads anew with MiXCR; each CDR3 protein has one entry. The data show about 460,000 distinct CDR3 sequences, 12% to 15% seen once. These data also featured in a second study, about T cells in Graves' hyperthyroidism and ophthalmopathy.

Source: peripheral blood mononuclear cells (PBMCs), taken at new diagnosis, from a patient treated with antithyroid drugs. These receptors were collected from a woman aged 50 to 60 with Graves disease.

This clonotype was detected ten times or more. The chain combines TRBV7-8 with TRBJ2-1, with TRBD2 matching 13 bases. Germline V lookup: CDR1 SGHVS, CDR2 FQNEAQ. Trimming removed 0 bases from V and 7 bases from J; junction bases left unmatched: 6. This CDR3 has 17 amino acids. CDR3 in amino acids: CASSLAPGTSGKNEQFF. In DNA form, the CDR3 reads TGTGCCAGCAGCTTAGCCCCCGGGACTAGCGGGAAGAATGAGCAGTTCTTC. The variable domain in full, with the rest retrieved from reference TRBV7-8 and TRBJ2-1, is GAGVSQSPRYKVAKRGQDVALRCDPISGHVSLFWYQQALGQGPEFLTYFQNEAQLDKSGLPSDRFFAERPEGSVSTLKIQRTQQEDSAVYLCASSLAPGTSGKNEQFFGPGTRLTVL.

This clonotype was seen a handful of times. The rearrangement joins TRBV5-1 to TRBJ2-1; possible D gene TRBD1, 6 bases. Trimming left V 5 bases short and J 10 bases short, with 19 bases between. The CDR3 loop spans 14 amino acids. Looked up from germline, CDR1 is SGHRS and CDR2 is YFSETQ. CDR3 sequence: CASRGQGTPGEQFF. DNA of the CDR3: TGCGCCAGCAGAGGTCAGGGGACCCCTGGGGAGCAGTTCTTC.

This clonotype was picked up many times. The chain recombines TRBV5-4 with TRBJ2-5, with 8 bases lining up with TRBD1. With V trimmed by 5 bases and J by 2 bases, 5 bases remained unmatched. CDR1 is SGHNT and CDR2 is YYREEE in the germline V gene (reference sequence). This CDR3 has 14 residues. CDR3: CASSRTGRQETQYF. The CDR3 region has the DNA TGTGCCAGCAGTCGGACAGGGCGGCAAGAGACCCAGTACTTC.

This clonotype was picked up one time. This chain links TRBV7-2 with TRBJ1-3; no definite D call. This CDR3 is 15 amino acids long. Germline loops: CDR1 SGHTA, CDR2 FQGNSA. Trimming took off 2 bases at V and 2 bases at J, with 10 bases between the two ends. As DNA, the CDR3 is TGTGCCAGCAGCTTAATCGACGTACCTGGAAACACCATATATTTT. As protein: CASSLIDVPGNTIYF.

This clonotype was observed at least ten times. The chain links TRBV7-2 to TRBJ2-7; D not resolved. Trimming pared 1 base from V and 2 bases from J, leaving 9 bases between. The V gene's germline CDR1 is SGHTA and CDR2 FQGNSA. The CDR3 length is 14 residues. CDR3 DNA sequence: TGTGCCAGCAGCTTAGTGATACCAACCTACGAGCAGTACTTC. Protein: CASSLVIPTYEQYF.

This clonotype turned up a few times. Here the CDR3 DNA reads TGTGCCAGTAGTATCCAACACCGAGGGGGCAAGCTATGGACCTATGGCTACACCTTC. Translation: CASSIQHRGGKLWTYGYTF. V gene TRBV19 combines with J gene TRBJ1-2; 7 bases align to TRBD1. With 3 bases clipped from V and 4 bases from J, the junction kept 20 bases outside the gene matches. CDR3 length equals 19 residues. CDR1 and CDR2 (germline): LNHDA, SQIVND (reference sequence). The whole variable domain, remainder taken from reference TRBV19 and TRBJ1-2, is DGGITQSPKYLFRKEGQNVTLSCEQNLNHDAMYWYRQDPGQGLRLIYYSQIVNDFQKGDIAEGYSVSREKKESFPLTVTSAQKNPTAFYLCASSIQHRGGKLWTYGYTFGSGTRLTVV.

This clonotype was detected only a few times. The chain joins TRBV20-1 to TRBJ2-1; D is uncertain. The germline V gene encodes CDR1 DFQATT and CDR2 SNEGSKA (reference sequence). CDR3 length: 14 amino acids. V was cut by 2 bases and J by 4 bases, with 12 bases left in between. The CDR3 bases are TGCAGTGCTAGAATGCGGACCTATTACAATGAGCAGTTCTTC. The encoded protein is CSARMRTYYNEQFF.

The chain is built from TRBV7-3 and TRBJ2-2; perhaps TRBD2 as D (5 bases). The germline CDR1 and CDR2 sequences are SGHTA and FQGTGA. The CDR3 sequence is 14 residues long. V lost 2 bases and J 7 bases, leaving 11 bases between the germline ends. As DNA, the CDR3 is TGTGCCAGCAGCTTATTTCTAGCAAGCGGGGAGCTGTTTTTT. Its protein product is CASSLFLASGELFF.

This clonotype came up many times. The rearrangement joins TRBV19 to TRBJ2-5, with 8 nucleotides matching TRBD1. J gave up 0 bases and V 6 bases, and 6 bases lay outside the gene matches. CDR1 and CDR2 from the germline V gene are LNHDA and SQIVND (reference sequence). The CDR3 length is 15 residues. CDR3 region: CASSRQGTYQETQYF. CDR3 DNA sequence: TGTGCCAGTAGCAGACAGGGGACCTACCAAGAGACCCAGTACTTC.

The chain is built from TRBV18 and TRBJ1-4; D remains ambiguous. Germline CDR1 KGHSH, CDR2 LQKENI. The CDR3 covers 15 residues. V lost 5 bases, J lost 8 bases, and 18 bases lay in between. The CDR3: CASSGIGFPEEKLFF. In DNA form, the CDR3 reads TGTGCCAGCTCAGGCATCGGCTTCCCCGAGGAAAAACTGTTTTTT.

This clonotype was seen repeatedly, ten times or more. The J gene is TRBJ2-1, the V gene TRBV20-1; possible D gene TRBD2, 6 bases. V lost 7 bases and J lost 10, with 17 bases in between. Looked up from germline, CDR1 is DFQATT and CDR2 is SNEGSKA (reference sequence). This CDR3 region has 12 residues. The CDR3 nucleotides are TGCAGTGAGCCGGGACTCACCGGGGAGCAGTTCTTC. Protein product: CSEPGLTGEQFF.